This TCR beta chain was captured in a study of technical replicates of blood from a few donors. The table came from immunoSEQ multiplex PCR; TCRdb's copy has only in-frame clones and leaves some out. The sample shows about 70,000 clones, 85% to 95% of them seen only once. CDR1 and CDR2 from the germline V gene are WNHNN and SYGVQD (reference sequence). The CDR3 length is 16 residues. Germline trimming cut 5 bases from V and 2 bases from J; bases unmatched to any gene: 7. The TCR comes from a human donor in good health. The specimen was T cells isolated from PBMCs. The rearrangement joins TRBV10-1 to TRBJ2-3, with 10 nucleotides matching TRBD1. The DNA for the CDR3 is TGCGCCAGCAGTATCTTTGGGACAGGGGACACAGATACGCAGTATTTT. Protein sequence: CASSIFGTGDTDTQYF.